The 24 T cell receptor beta chains below all came from one sample that was sequenced in a study of blood T cell repertoires in COVID-19. The protocol was immunoSEQ multiplex PCR, while the TCRdb copy is restricted to in-frame clones and leaves out a portion. The data show roughly 120,000 clones, around 78% seen once. Sequencing was done on a sample of peripheral blood. The receptors were sampled from a man aged 25 to 45 with acute or convalescent COVID-19.

This clone was seen a single time. The chain employs TRBV19 and TRBJ2-4, with TRBD2 matching over 9 bases. CDR1 and CDR2 (germline): LNHDA, SQIVND (reference sequence). The CDR3 sequence is 17 residues long. V lost 5 bases and J lost 6; bases outside the gene matches: 14. The CDR3 loop reads CASSPRSGREGGNIQYF. The CDR3 DNA sequence: TGTGCCAGTAGTCCCCGGAGTGGGCGGGAGGGTGGAAACATTCAGTACTTC.

This clone was seen only a few times. The chain combines TRBV7-3 with TRBJ2-2; D not certain. The CDR3 has 12 amino acids. The germline CDR1 and CDR2 sequences are SGHTA and FQGTGA. The V end lost 3 bases, the J end lost 5 bases, and 4 bases lay between the germline ends. CDR3 loop: CASSFPTGELFF. In nucleotides, the CDR3 is TGTGCCAGCAGCTTCCCGACCGGGGAGCTGTTTTTT.

The CDR3 nucleotides are TGTGCCAGCAGCGTAGAAGGGGGCGGGAATTCACCCCTCCACTTT. It encodes CASSVEGGGNSPLHF. This chain joins TRBV9 and TRBJ1-6; the match to TRBD1 covers 7 bases. The germline V gene encodes CDR1 SGDLS and CDR2 YYNGEE. J was trimmed by 7 bases and V by 0 bases; bases with no gene match: 4. The CDR3 is made up of 15 amino acids.

The chain combines TRBV7-9 with TRBJ2-7; D might be TRBD2 (5 bases). CDR1 and CDR2 from the germline V gene are SEHNR and FQNEAQ (reference sequence). This CDR3 spans 13 amino acids. Between the trimmed V and J ends, which lost 5 bases and 3 bases, there was a span of 11 bases. CDR3 DNA: TGTGCCAGCAGCCCCCGGGATTACTACGAGCAGTACGTC. It encodes CASSPRDYYEQYV.

The chain couples TRBV9 to TRBJ2-2, with D possibly TRBD2 on 5 matching bases. The CDR3 has 15 amino acids. Looked up from germline, CDR1 is SGDLS and CDR2 is YYNGEE. V was trimmed by 4 bases and J by 5 bases, leaving 15 bases between them. As DNA, the CDR3 is TGTGCCAGCAGCTCCTCCGGGTCGGGGACCGGGGAGCTGTTTTTT. This encodes CASSSSGSGTGELFF.

The chain carries TRBV19 and TRBJ1-5; no reliable D call. This CDR3 is 13 amino acids long. Trimming cost V 3 bases and J 4 bases, with 7 bases left between them. Germline V gene data show CDR1 as LNHDA and CDR2 as SQIVND (reference sequence). For the CDR3, the DNA is TGTGCCAGTAGTATTAACGGGAATCAGCCCCAGCATTTT. Amino acid sequence: CASSINGNQPQHF.

The chain employs TRBV5-5 and TRBJ1-1; TRBD1 agrees at 7 bases. Germline V CDR1 and CDR2: SGHKS, YYEKEE (reference sequence). J lost 6 bases, V lost 4 bases, and 3 bases had no gene match. The CDR3 extends over 12 amino acids. In DNA, the CDR3 is TGTGCCAGCAGCCTAACAGGGGCTGAAGCTTTCTTT. Translation gives CASSLTGAEAFF.

This chain connects TRBV24-1 to TRBJ2-1, with 7 nucleotides matching TRBD1. Germline loops: CDR1 KGHDR, CDR2 SFDVKD. The CDR3 spans 14 residues. The J segment lost 6 bases and the V segment lost 2 bases, leaving 3 bases of the junction unmatched. The CDR3 here is CATSDSRTGNEQFF. The DNA for the CDR3 is TGTGCCACCAGTGATTCCCGGACAGGCAATGAGCAGTTCTTC.

The V call is TRBV6-5, the J call TRBJ1-1, with D unclear. V lost 7 bases, J lost 1 base, and 10 bases lay in between. This CDR3 is built from 13 residues. Germline loops: CDR1 MNHEY, CDR2 SVGAGI. This CDR3 is CASTDAGNTEAFF. The CDR3, as DNA: TGTGCCAGCACGGATGCGGGGAACACTGAAGCTTTCTTT.

Only one count was recorded for this clone. This chain joins TRBV19 and TRBJ2-7; D may be TRBD1 (6 bases). Germline CDR1 reads LNHDA; CDR2 reads SQIVND (reference sequence). CDR3 length: 15 amino acids. V was clipped by 1 base and J by 6 bases, with 16 bases between them. CDR3 in amino acids: CASSIGNRAEIEQYV. As DNA, the CDR3 is TGTGCCAGTAGTATAGGCAACAGGGCGGAAATCGAGCAGTACGTC.

The V and J genes are TRBV18 and TRBJ1-5; TRBD1 matches 11 bases. CDR3 size: 15 residues. Germline CDR1 KGHSH, CDR2 LQKENI. The trim removed 3 bases at V and 6 bases at J, leaving 4 bases unmatched. DNA for the CDR3: TGTGCCAGCTCACCGGGACAGGGGGGATTTCAGCCCCAGCATTTT. Translation: CASSPGQGGFQPQHF. Full variable domain (outside the CDR3, taken from reference TRBV18 and TRBJ1-5): NAGVMQNPRHLVRRRGQEARLRCSPMKGHSHVYWYRQLPEEGLKFMVYLQKENIIDESGMPKERFSAEFPKEGPSILRIQQVVRGDSAAYFCASSPGQGGFQPQHFGDGTRLSIL.

The count of this clone is one. The V call is TRBV6-5, the J call TRBJ1-5; D unresolved. The germline V and J ends were trimmed by 2 bases and 2 bases, with 13 bases remaining between them. The CDR3 loop spans 16 amino acids. CDR1 MNHEY and CDR2 SVGAGI come from the germline V gene. CDR3 sequence reads: CASSYPRGYGNQPQHF. As DNA, the CDR3 is TGTGCCAGCAGTTACCCGCGCGGGTATGGCAATCAGCCCCAGCATTTT.

The chain employs TRBV6-5 and TRBJ1-1; D call uncertain. The CDR3 extends over 12 amino acids. Germline V gene data show CDR1 as MNHEY and CDR2 as SVGAGI. V was cut by 2 bases and J by 1 base, with 2 bases left in between. This CDR3 is CASSYQNTEAFF. In nucleotides, the CDR3 is TGTGCCAGCAGTTACCAGAACACTGAAGCTTTCTTT.

V is TRBV9 and J is TRBJ2-1; possibly TRBD2 for D (5 bases). Germline CDR1 and CDR2: SGDLS and YYNGEE. V was clipped by 5 bases and J by 3 bases, with 27 bases between them. The CDR3 is made up of 19 amino acids. Here the CDR3 reads CASRPPGRPTSRNYNEQFF. CDR3 in DNA: TGTGCCAGCAGACCCCCGGGCAGACCCACTAGTCGAAACTACAATGAGCAGTTCTTC.

The V and J genes are TRBV19 and TRBJ2-7; no clear D. The V end lost 8 bases, the J end lost 0 bases, and 11 bases lay between the germline ends. This CDR3 contains 13 residues. In germline, CDR1 is LNHDA, CDR2 SQIVND (reference sequence). The CDR3 region is CASSEAPSYEQYF. CDR3 nucleotide sequence: TGTGCCAGTTCCGAAGCGCCCTCCTACGAGCAGTACTTC.

This chain links TRBV9 with TRBJ2-1; 8 positions agree with TRBD2. The germline gives CDR1 SGDLS, CDR2 YYNGEE. The CDR3 runs to 15 residues. J gave up 0 bases and V 7 bases, and 6 bases lay outside the gene matches. The CDR3 coding sequence is TGTGCCAGCGGAAGCGGGAGCGCCTCCTACAATGAGCAGTTCTTC. It specifies CASGSGSASYNEQFF.

The chain has TRBV14 and TRBJ2-1; D is undetermined. The CDR3 contains 14 residues. Germline V lookup: CDR1 SGHDN, CDR2 FVKESK. V was pared by 2 bases and J by 10 bases, with 15 bases between. In nucleotides, the CDR3 is TGTGCCAGCAGCCAATTTCTTGGTGCGCGAGAGCAGTTCTTC. Protein product: CASSQFLGAREQFF.

The gene calls are TRBV10-3 and TRBJ2-2; 16 bases map to TRBD2. CDR1 is ENHRY and CDR2 is SYGVKD in the germline V gene. The length of the CDR3 is 18 residues. J lost 6 bases, V lost 4 bases, and 8 bases had no gene match. Here the CDR3 DNA reads TGTGCCATCAGTGGATCCGGGACTAGCGGGGGGGTCTCCGGGGAGCTGTTTTTT. The encoded protein is CAISGSGTSGGVSGELFF.

J is TRBJ1-3 and V is TRBV9; TRBD1 is a possible D gene (5 bases). CDR1 is SGDLS, CDR2 YYNGEE, per germline. The CDR3 is 16 amino acids. Trimming removed 3 bases at V and 0 bases at J, with 13 bases between. This chain's CDR3 is CASSAAGQYSGNTIYF. CDR3 sequence (DNA): TGTGCCAGCAGCGCAGCAGGGCAATACTCTGGAAACACCATATATTTT. The whole variable domain, filled in from reference TRBV9 and TRBJ1-3, reads DSGVTQTPKHLITATGQRVTLRCSPRSGDLSVYWYQQSLDQGLQFLIQYYNGEERAKGNILERFSAQQFPDLHSELNLSSLELGDSALYFCASSAAGQYSGNTIYFGEGSWLTVV.

The chain links TRBV25-1 to TRBJ1-6, with D possibly being TRBD1 (6 bases). The CDR3 covers 17 residues. The V end was cut by 1 base, the J end by 0 bases, with 10 bases between. Germline V lookup: CDR1 MGHDK, CDR2 SYGVNS. Here the CDR3 reads CASSEFDRSSYNSPLHF. The CDR3 nucleotides read TGTGCCAGCAGTGAATTTGACAGGAGCTCCTATAATTCACCCCTCCACTTT.

The V gene is TRBV7-9, the J gene TRBJ1-1, with D hard to call. Trimming shortened V by 1 base and J by 0 bases, and 6 bases separated the two germline ends. The CDR3 length is 14 residues. Germline-derived CDR1 and CDR2 are SEHNR and FQNEAQ (reference sequence). The CDR3 bases are TGTGCCAGCAGCTTAGTCAGTATGAACACTGAAGCTTTCTTT. Its protein is CASSLVSMNTEAFF.

The CDR3 bases are TGTGCCAGCAGGGGGGCACAGGGGGCTTTCTTT. It codes for CASRGAQGAFF. The chain uses TRBV2 and TRBJ1-1; 7 positions agree with TRBD1. Per the germline V gene, CDR1 is SNHLY and CDR2 is FYNNEI. V shed 6 bases and J 11 bases; nucleotides not matched to a gene: 6. The CDR3 runs to 11 residues.

V usage is TRBV7-6 and J usage is TRBJ2-4, with 8 nucleotides matching TRBD1. CDR1 and CDR2 (germline): SGHVS, FNYEAQ. The CDR3 loop spans 15 amino acids. Trimming cost V 1 base and J 1 base; bases outside gene matches: 0. In DNA form, the CDR3 reads TGTGCCAGCAGCTTAGGGACAGGGGCCAAAAACATTCAGTACTTC. Its protein is CASSLGTGAKNIQYF.

The rearrangement links TRBV18 to TRBJ1-2; 8 bases align to TRBD1. In germline, CDR1 is KGHSH, CDR2 LQKENI. This CDR3 has 14 residues. J was trimmed by 5 bases and V by 5 bases; bases with no gene match: 7. The CDR3 region is CASSSGQGGYGYTF. The DNA for the CDR3 is TGTGCCAGCTCATCCGGACAGGGCGGGTATGGCTACACCTTC.